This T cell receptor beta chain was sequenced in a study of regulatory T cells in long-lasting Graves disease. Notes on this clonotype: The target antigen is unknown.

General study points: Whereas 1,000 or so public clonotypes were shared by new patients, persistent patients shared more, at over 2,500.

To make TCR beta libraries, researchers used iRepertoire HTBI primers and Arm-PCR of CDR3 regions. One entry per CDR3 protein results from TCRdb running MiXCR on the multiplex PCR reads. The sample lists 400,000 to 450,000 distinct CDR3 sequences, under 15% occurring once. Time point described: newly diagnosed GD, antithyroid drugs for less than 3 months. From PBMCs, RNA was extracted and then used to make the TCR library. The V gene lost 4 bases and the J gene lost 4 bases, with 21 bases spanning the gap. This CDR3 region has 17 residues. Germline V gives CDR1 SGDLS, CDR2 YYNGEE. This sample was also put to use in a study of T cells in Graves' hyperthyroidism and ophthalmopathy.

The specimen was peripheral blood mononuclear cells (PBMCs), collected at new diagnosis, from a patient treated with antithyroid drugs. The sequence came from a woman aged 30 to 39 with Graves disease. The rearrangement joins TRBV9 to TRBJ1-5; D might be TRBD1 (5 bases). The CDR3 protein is CASSPHRYRVRNQPQHF. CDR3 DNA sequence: TGTGCCAGCAGCCCCCACAGGTACCGGGTACGGAATCAGCCCCAGCATTTT. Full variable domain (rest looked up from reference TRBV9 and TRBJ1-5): DSGVTQTPKHLITATGQRVTLRCSPRSGDLSVYWYQQSLDQGLQFLIQYYNGEERAKGNILERFSAQQFPDLHSELNLSSLELGDSALYFCASSPHRYRVRNQPQHFGDGTRLSIL.